These T cell receptor beta chains were read from a single sample in a study of blood T cell repertoires in COVID-19. The method was immunoSEQ multiplex PCR; TCRdb's version includes in-frame clones alone and lacks a portion of them. The sample lists approximately 280,000 clones, about 90% occurring once. Sequenced: peripheral blood. The origin of the receptors is a woman in her 30s who had recovered from COVID-19. CDR3s leave out the opening cysteine and the closing phenylalanine or tryptophan. D genes are given only for firm matches.

>TRBV10-1|TRBJ1-1|-
ASSDRDTEAF
>TRBV6-1|TRBJ2-1|-
ASSEDRGEQF
>TRBV9|TRBJ2-1|-
ASSAGLVRREQF
>TRBV11-2|TRBJ2-7|TRBD1
ASSTLTGGAYEQY
>TRBV7-9|TRBJ2-7|TRBD2
ASSFRREGGTYEQY
>TRBV5-6|TRBJ2-1|TRBD2
ASRLAPSSYNEQF
>TRBV4-3|TRBJ1-2|TRBD1
ASSQIQGTGGNYGYT
>TRBV19|TRBJ1-5|TRBD1
ASSTDRDSNQPQH
>TRBV24-1|TRBJ2-1|-
ATTEWGGINEQF
>TRBV5-6|TRBJ1-2|TRBD1
ASSTDRNYGYT
>TRBV12-5|TRBJ2-1|TRBD2
ASGLTSASGIGYEQF
>TRBV28|TRBJ2-4|-
ASYGENIQY
>TRBV6-1|TRBJ1-6|-
ASSEVGGNSPLH
>TRBV10-3|TRBJ1-1|-
AISETVKTEAF
>TRBV4-1|TRBJ2-6|-
ASSQPTDSGANVLT
>TRBV19|TRBJ1-1|-
ASTARSEAF
>TRBV6-5|TRBJ1-1|-
ASSYTTATEAF
>TRBV5-1|TRBJ1-5|-
ASSLGGFGNQPQH
>TRBV9|TRBJ2-2|-
ASSVQRVPGTGELF
>TRBV28|TRBJ2-1|-
ASGGSSYNEQF
>TRBV11-1|TRBJ2-7|TRBD1
ASSFRQGTTYEQY
>TRBV7-2|TRBJ1-2|-
ASIYLPLGGGGYT
>TRBV2|TRBJ2-5|-
ASGGWTGIRETQY
>TRBV6-1|TRBJ1-6|TRBD1
ASSEATGVRGSPLH
>TRBV3-1/TRBV3-2|TRBJ2-1|TRBD2
ASSPTSGANNEQF
>TRBV19|TRBJ2-7|TRBD2
ASSIGGLAGDSYEQY
>TRBV18|TRBJ2-3|TRBD2
ASSQTSGSTDTQY
>TRBV5-1|TRBJ2-5|TRBD2
ASSSGLAGGYQETQY